Listed below are T cell receptor beta chains from one sample, sequenced in a study of cytomegalovirus exposure and HLA in healthy donors. Clones were sequenced by immunoSEQ multiplex PCR, and TCRdb holds only the in-frame ones, with some missing. This table holds 150,000 to 200,000 clones, over 75% found once. The sequenced sample was PBMCs. These receptors were taken from a female donor in good health and CMV-seronegative. The CDR3 runs from the conserved cysteine through the conserved F or W. The order of the fields is V gene, J gene, clone size, CDR3 protein. The size entry is marked missing in some rows and otherwise reads once, few, many or a size class.

>TRBV2|TRBJ1-1|.
CASSEEQGVTEAFF
>TRBV10-3|TRBJ2-7|.
CAISEMLDYEQYF
>TRBV28|TRBJ2-1|once
CASSLIDSSYNEQFF
>TRBV9|TRBJ2-2|once
CASSVVAGADTGELFF
>TRBV2|TRBJ2-3|.
CASRALAGPSGDTQYF
>TRBV28|TRBJ1-2|few
CASSLNPAGIYGYTF
>TRBV19|TRBJ2-2|.
CASSIIRTGELFF
>TRBV12-5|TRBJ1-1|.
CASGLGVMNTEAFF
>TRBV18|TRBJ1-6|.
CASSPEPYGTGSSPLHF
>TRBV4-3|TRBJ1-6|few
CASSQEQGGNSPLHF
>TRBV6-1|TRBJ1-1|.
CASSEAGLNTEAFF
>TRBV7-3|TRBJ2-1|few
CASSSGGFRGNEQFF
>TRBV5-4|TRBJ2-7|.
CASSSTQRGAQEQYF
>TRBV10-1|TRBJ1-2|.
CASSGGTDYGYTF
>TRBV19|TRBJ1-2|few
CASRENYGYTF
>TRBV28|TRBJ1-5|.
CASSSRGMGNQPQHF
>TRBV15|TRBJ2-2|.
CATSRDRGTGELFF
>TRBV7-9|TRBJ1-4|.
CASSPQQGLNEKLFF
>TRBV19|TRBJ1-2|.
CASSQEDSLGNYGYTF
>TRBV6-5|TRBJ2-1|.
CASSYKRAGYNEQFF
>TRBV5-1|TRBJ2-7|.
CASSVGQGIYEQYF
>TRBV29-1|TRBJ2-2|.
CSVEETSAGELFF
>TRBV5-1|TRBJ2-1|.
CASSPGQGTYNEQFF
>TRBV6-1|TRBJ2-7|few
CASSEGDSSYEQYF
>TRBV11-3|TRBJ1-1|.
CASSKTRDNTEAFF
>TRBV5-8|TRBJ2-1|once
CASRTGLAGALINNEQFF
>TRBV6-4|TRBJ2-2|once
CASSDSDTGELFF
>TRBV9|TRBJ2-1|.
CASSVSLGLAGVDNEQFF
>TRBV7-2|TRBJ2-1|once
CASSLAPQRGSYNEQFF
>TRBV7-8|TRBJ1-2|.
CASSPRQDYGYTF
>TRBV19|TRBJ2-7|few
CASSNRIQRGLSYEQYF
>TRBV7-2|TRBJ2-3|.
CASSLVGTGSTDTQYF
>TRBV6-6|TRBJ2-2|.
CASRSTAVRELFF
>TRBV14|TRBJ2-1|once
CASSHGSGAWHEQFF
>TRBV28|TRBJ1-5|.
CASTHPRSSNQPQHF
>TRBV6-5|TRBJ2-3|.
CASSSRTPSTDTQYF
>TRBV2|TRBJ2-7|.
CASSDSHEQYF
>TRBV5-1|TRBJ2-3|.
CASSLDAGGPGDTQYF
>TRBV7-9|TRBJ2-7|.
CASSVRESYEQYF
>TRBV29-1|TRBJ1-2|.
CSVEGGAGQGVGGYTF
>TRBV28|TRBJ1-4|few
CASSLPVVTNEKLFF
>TRBV19|TRBJ1-5|.
CASSIGVAGNQPQHF
>TRBV28|TRBJ2-5|.
CASSTPQQETQYF
>TRBV6-1|TRBJ2-7|once
CASSPGTGPYEQYF
>TRBV5-1|TRBJ2-3|.
CASSWTGGTDTQYF
>TRBV2|TRBJ1-2|.
CASSQGHYYGYTF
>TRBV7-9|TRBJ1-5|.
CASSLEGGRQPQHF
>TRBV5-4|TRBJ1-6|.
CASSLIGQDPLSSPLHF
>TRBV5-4|TRBJ1-6|.
CASSLEERLSPLHF
>TRBV27|TRBJ1-3|once
CASRPQGITGNTIYF
>TRBV5-1|TRBJ2-7|.
CASSLGTGGLYEQYF
>TRBV30|TRBJ2-2|.
CAGAGGAAPGTTTGELFF
>TRBV20-1|TRBJ2-7|.
CSAQTGYEQYF
>TRBV7-2|TRBJ1-1|.
CASSLEGGLEAFF
>TRBV15|TRBJ2-7|once
CATSRDGGGDEQYF